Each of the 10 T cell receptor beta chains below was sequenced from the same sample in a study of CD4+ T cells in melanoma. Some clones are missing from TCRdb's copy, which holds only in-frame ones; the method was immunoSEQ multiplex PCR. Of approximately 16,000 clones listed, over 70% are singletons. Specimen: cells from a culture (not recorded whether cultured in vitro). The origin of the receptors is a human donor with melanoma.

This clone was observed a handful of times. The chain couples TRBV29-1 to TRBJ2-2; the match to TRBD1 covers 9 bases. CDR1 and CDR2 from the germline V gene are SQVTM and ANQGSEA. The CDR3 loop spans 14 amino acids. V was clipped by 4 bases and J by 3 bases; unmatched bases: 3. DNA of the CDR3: TGCAGCGTTGCCCGGACAGGGGACACCGGGGAGCTGTTTTTT. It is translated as CSVARTGDTGELFF.

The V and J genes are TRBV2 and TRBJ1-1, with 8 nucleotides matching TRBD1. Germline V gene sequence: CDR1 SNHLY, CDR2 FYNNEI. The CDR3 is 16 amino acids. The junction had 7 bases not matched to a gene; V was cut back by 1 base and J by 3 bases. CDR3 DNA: TGTGCCAGCAGTGAAGGACCAGGGGGCTGGGACACTGAAGCTTTCTTT. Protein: CASSEGPGGWDTEAFF. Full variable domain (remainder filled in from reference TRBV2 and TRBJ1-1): EPEVTQTPSHQVTQMGQEVILRCVPISNHLYFYWYRQILGQKVEFLVSFYNNEISEKSEIFDDQFSVERPDGSNFTLKIRSTKLEDSAMYFCASSEGPGGWDTEAFFGQGTRLTVV.

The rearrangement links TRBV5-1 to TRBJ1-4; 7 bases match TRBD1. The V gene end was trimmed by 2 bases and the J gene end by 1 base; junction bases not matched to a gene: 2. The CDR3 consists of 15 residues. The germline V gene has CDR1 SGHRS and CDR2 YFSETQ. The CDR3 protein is CASSLTGVTNEKLFF. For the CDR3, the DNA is TGCGCCAGCAGCTTAACAGGGGTAACTAATGAAAAACTGTTTTTT.

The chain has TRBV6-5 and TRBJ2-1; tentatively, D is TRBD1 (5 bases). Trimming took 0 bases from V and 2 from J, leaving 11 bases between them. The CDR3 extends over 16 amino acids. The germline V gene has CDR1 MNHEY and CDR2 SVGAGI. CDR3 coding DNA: TGTGCCAGCAGTTACTCGGGGCCTCACGCCTACAATGAGCAGTTCTTC. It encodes CASSYSGPHAYNEQFF.

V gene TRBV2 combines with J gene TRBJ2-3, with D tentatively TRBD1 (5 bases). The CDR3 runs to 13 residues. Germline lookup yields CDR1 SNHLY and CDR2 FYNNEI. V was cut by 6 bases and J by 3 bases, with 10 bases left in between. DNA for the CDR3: TGTGCCAGCAGCCCGACAGTAACAGATACGCAGTATTTT. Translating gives CASSPTVTDTQYF.

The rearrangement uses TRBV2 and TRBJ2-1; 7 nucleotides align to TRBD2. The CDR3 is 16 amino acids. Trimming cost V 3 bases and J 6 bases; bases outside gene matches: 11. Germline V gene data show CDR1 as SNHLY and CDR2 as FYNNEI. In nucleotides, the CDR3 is TGTGCCAGCAGTGACGAAAAGACTAGCAGGCGCAATGAGCAGTTCTTC. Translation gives CASSDEKTSRRNEQFF.

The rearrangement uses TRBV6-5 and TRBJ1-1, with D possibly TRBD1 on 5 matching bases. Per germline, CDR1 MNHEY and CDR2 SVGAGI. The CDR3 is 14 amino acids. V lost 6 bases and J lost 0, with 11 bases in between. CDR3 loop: CASRRQYMNTEAFF. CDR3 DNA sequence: TGTGCCAGCAGAAGACAGTACATGAACACTGAAGCTTTCTTT.

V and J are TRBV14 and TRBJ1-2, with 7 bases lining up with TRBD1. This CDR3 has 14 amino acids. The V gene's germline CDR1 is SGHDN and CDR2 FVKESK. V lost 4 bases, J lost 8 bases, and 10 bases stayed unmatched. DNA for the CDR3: TGTGCCAGCAGCCCACAACAGGGGATCGGAGGCTACACCTTC. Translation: CASSPQQGIGGYTF.

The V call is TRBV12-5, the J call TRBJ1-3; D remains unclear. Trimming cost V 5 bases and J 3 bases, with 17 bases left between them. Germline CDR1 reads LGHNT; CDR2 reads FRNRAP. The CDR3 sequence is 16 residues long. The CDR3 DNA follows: TGTGCTAGTGGTCAAAGCAAGGGTCGTTTTGGAAACACCATATATTTT. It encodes CASGQSKGRFGNTIYF.

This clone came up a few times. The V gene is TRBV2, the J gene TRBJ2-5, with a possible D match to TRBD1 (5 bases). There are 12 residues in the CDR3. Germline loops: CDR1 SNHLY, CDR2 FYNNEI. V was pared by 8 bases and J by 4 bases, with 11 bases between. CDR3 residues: CASSGMGETQYF. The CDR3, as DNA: TGTGCCAGCTCAGGGATGGGAGAGACCCAGTACTTC.